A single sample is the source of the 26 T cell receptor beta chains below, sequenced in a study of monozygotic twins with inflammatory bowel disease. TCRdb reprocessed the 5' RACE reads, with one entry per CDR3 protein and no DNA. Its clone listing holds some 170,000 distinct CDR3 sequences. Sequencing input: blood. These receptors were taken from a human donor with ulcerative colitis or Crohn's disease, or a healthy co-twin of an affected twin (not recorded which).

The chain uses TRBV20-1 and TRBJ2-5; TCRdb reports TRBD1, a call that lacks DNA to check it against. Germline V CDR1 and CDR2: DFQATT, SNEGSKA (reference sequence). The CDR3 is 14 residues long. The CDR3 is CSAREGRRQETQYF.

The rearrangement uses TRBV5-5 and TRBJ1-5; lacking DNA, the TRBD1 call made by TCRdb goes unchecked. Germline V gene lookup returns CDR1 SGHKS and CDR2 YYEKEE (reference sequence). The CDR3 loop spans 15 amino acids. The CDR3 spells CASSLWDNSNQPQHF.

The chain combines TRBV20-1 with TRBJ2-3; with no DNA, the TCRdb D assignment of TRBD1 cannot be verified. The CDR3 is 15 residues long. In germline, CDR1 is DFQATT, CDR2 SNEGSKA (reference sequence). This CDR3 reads CSAFSPGQGADTQYF.

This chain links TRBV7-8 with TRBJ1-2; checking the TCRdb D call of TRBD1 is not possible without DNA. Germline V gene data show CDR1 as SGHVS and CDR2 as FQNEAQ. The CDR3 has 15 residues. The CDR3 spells CASSPDRDFGYGYTF.

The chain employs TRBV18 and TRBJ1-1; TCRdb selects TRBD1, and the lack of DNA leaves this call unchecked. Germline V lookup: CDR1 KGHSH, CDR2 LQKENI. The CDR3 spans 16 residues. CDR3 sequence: CASSPPRRQGNTEAFF.

CDR3 region: CASSPGQKTYEQYF. The V and J genes are TRBV18 and TRBJ2-7; TCRdb proposes TRBD1, but this gene call is untestable without DNA. The CDR3 consists of 14 residues. The germline gives CDR1 KGHSH, CDR2 LQKENI.

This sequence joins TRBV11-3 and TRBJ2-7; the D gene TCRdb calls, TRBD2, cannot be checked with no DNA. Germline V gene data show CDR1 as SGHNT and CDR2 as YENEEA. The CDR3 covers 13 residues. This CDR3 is CASSSSDSYEQYF. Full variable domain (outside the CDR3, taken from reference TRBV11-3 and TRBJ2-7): EAGVVQSPRYKIIEKKQPVAFWCNPISGHNTLYWYLQNLGQGPELLIRYENEEAVDDSQLPKDRFSAERLKGVDSTLKIQPAELGDSAVYLCASSSSDSYEQYFGPGTRLTVT.

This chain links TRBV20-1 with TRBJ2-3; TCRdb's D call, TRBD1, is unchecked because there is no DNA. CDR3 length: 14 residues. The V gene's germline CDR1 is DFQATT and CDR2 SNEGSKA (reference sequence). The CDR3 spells CSAARTGDTDTQYF.

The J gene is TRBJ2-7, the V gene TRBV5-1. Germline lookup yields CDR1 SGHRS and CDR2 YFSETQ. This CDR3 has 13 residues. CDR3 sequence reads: CASSEIASYEQYF.

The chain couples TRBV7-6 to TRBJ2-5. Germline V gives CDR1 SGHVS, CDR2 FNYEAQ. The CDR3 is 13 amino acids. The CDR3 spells CASSQELGETQYF.

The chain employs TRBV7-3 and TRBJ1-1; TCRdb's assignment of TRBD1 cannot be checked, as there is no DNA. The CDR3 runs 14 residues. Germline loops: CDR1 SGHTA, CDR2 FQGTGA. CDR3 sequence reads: CASSVQGGLSEAFF.

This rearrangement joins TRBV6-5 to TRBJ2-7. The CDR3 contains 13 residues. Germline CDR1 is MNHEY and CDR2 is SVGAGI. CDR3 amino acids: CASSYGESYEQYF.

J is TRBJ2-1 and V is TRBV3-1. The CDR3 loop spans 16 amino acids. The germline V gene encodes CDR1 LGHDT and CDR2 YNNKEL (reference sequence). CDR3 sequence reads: CASSLSSGNSYNEQFF.

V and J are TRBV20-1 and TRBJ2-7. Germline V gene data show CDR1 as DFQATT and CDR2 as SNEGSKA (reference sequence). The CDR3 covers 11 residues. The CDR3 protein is CSASPAYEQYF.

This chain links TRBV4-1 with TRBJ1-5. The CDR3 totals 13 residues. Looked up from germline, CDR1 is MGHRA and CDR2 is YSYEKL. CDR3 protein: CASSQWSDQPQHF.

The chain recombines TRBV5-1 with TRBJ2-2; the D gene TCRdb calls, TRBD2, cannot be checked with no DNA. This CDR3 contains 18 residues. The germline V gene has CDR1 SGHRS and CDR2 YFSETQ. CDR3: CASSLSVAGGRGTGELFF.

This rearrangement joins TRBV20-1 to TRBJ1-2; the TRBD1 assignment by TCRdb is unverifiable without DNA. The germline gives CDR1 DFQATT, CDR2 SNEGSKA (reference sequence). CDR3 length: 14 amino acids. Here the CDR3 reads CSARDHRGQHGYTF.

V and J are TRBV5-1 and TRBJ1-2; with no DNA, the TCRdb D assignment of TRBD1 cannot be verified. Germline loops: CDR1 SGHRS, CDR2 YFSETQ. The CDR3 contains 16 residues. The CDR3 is CASSPGWDRLNYGYTF.

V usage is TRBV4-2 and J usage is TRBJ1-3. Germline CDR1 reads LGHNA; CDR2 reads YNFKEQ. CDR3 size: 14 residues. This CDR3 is CASSQRYSGNTIYF.

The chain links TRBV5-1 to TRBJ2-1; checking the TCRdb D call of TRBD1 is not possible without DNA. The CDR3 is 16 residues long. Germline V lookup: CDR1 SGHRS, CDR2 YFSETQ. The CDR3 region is CASSLGGQGAYNEQFF.

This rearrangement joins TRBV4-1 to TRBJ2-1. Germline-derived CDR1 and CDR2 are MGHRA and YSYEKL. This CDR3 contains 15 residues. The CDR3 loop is CASSQVPSASDEQFF.

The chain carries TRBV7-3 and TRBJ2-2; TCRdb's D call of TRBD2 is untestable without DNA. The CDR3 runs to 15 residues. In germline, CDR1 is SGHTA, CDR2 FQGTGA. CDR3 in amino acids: CASSLNPRGNGELFF.

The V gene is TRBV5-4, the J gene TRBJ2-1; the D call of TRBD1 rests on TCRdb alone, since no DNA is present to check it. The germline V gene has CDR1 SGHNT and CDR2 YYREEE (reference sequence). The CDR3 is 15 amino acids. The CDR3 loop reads CASSSPGRGMNEQFF. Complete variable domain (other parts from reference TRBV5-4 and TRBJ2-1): ETGVTQSPTHLIKTRGQQVTLRCSSQSGHNTVSWYQQALGQGPQFIFQYYREEENGRGNFPPRFSGLQFPNYSSELNVNALELDDSALYLCASSSPGRGMNEQFFGPGTRLTVL.

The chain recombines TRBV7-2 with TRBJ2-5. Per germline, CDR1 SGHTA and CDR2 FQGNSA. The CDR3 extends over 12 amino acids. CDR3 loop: CASSLGSKTPYF.

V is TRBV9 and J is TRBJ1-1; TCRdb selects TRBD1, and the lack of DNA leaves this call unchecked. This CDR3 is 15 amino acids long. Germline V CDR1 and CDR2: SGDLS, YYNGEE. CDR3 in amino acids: CASSRRGRWDTEAFF.

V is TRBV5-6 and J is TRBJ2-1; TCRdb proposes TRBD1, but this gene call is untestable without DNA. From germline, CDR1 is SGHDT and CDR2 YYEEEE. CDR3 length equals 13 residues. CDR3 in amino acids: CAAWDSLINEQFF.